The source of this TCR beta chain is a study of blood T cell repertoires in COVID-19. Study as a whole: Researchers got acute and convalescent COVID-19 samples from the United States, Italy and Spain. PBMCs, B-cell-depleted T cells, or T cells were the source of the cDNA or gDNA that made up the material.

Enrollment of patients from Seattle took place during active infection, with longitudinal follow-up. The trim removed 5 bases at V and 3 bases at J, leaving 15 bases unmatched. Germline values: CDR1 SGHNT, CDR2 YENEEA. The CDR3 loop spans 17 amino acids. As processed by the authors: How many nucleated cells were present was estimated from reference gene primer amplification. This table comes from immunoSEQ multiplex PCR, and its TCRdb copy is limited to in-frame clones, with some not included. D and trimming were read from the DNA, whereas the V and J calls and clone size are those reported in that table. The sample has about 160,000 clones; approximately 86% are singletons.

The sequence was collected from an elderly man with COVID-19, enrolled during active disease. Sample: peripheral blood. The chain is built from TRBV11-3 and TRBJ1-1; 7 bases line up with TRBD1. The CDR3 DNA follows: TGTGCCAGCAGCCGGACGGGACAGTCCCTCCCGGACACTGAAGCTTTCTTT. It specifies CASSRTGQSLPDTEAFF.